This entry features one T cell receptor (beta chain) sequence. Its antigen remains undetermined. The record has no base qualities; no much larger clone is one base away. This sample is drawn from a study of identical twins (dated by TCRdb to 2016 to 2017). Study-level background: TCR alpha and beta repertoires from monozygotic twins, unrelated adults of various ages and cord blood were deep-sequenced to test whether fetal clonotypes persist. Replicate twin experiments were performed at different times using different library preparation protocols to rule out contamination. Findings and caveats that apply to the study as a whole: Out-of-frame TCR alpha sequences shared between twins showed an excess of low generation-probability sequences compared with coincidental sharing between unrelated individuals. Because the same donors could not be followed over many years, the conclusions depended on cross-sectional statistical analysis. In monozygotic twins, recombination models systematically underestimated out-of-frame TCR alpha sharing, but the models matched the sharing seen between unrelated individuals. Abundant cord blood beta clonotypes carried fewer insertions; young adult naive repertoires showed a weaker similar trend, while memory repertoires showed none. Excess twin sharing in beta out-of-frame sequences was weaker because fewer shared sequences lowered the signal-to-noise ratio. Zero-insertion analyses could be partly confounded by invariant T cells such as MAIT and iNKT, although diverse VJ usage argued against such confounding for most clonotypes.

The library was obtained by 5' RACE. The sequencing machine was an Illumina HiSeq 2000. Template switching introduced a universal primer binding site; the final cDNA contained a unique molecular identifier, enabling accurate counting of TCR cDNA molecules. Specific primers in the conserved constant-segment region were used to synthesize first-strand cDNA for TCR alpha and beta chains. To control for contamination, every cDNA library carried two barcodes: a SMART-Mk sample barcode plus Illumina barcodes. Two successive PCR steps introduced TruSeq adapter sequences along with Illumina sample barcodes. The TCR alpha and beta cDNA libraries were sequenced on the Illumina HiSeq platform using custom primers. The original pipeline was this. MiGEC was used to process raw reads and extract unique molecular identifiers, and MiXCR was used to find CDR3 positions. Recombination models were inferred per individual with the repgenHMM and IGoR tools using an EM algorithm. The tcR package in R was used for shared clonotype analysis, with sharing normalized by the product of cloneset sizes. To study raw recombination without the effects of thymic and clonal selection, out-of-frame nonproductive sequences were analyzed. TCRdb took the public reads, trimmed them with fastp at Q25, ran MiXCR for clone calling and kept in-frame beta chains. CDR3 protein sequences are deduplicated, and each keeps its most common genes and DNA. TCRdb's processing, not the authors', yielded these V and J calls. The table for this sample lists approximately 1.8 million distinct CDR3 sequences; around 33% of them were counted only once. The ten largest make up around 0.25% of the sample.

Only healthy Caucasian donors were included. From cysteine to phenylalanine, the CDR3 is 14 amino acids long. The CDR3 DNA has 42 bases and is translated from base 1. Based on the germline V gene, the CDR1 and CDR2 sequences are MGHDK and SYGVNS. A distance of 12 bases separates the germline ends of V and J, which lose 2 bases and 7 bases respectively. This TCR was sampled from a newborn girl in good health. Recombination connected TRBV25-1 to TRBJ2-1; the D gene is not confidently resolved. The sample was cord blood. The sequenced DNA: TGTGCCAGCAGTGAAGGATTCCGGGCGAATGAGCAGTTCTTC. It codes for CASSEGFRANEQFF.